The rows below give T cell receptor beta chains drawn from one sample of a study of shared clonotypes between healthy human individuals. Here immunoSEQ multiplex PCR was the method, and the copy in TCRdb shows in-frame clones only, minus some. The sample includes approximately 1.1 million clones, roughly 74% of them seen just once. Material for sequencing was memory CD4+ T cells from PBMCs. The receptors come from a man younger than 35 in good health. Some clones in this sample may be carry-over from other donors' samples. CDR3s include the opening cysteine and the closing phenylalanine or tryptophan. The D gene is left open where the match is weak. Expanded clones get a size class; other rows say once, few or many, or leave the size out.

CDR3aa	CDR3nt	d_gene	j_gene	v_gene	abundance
CASSHVGRVPSGDTQYF	TGTGCCAGCAGCCATGTCGGGAGGGTTCCCTCCGGAGATACGCAGTATTTT	TRBD2	TRBJ2-3	TRBV11-2	.
CASSRPQNYQETQYF	TGTGCCAGCAGCAGACCTCAGAACTACCAAGAGACCCAGTACTTC	.	TRBJ2-5	TRBV7-2	.
CASSLDHNTEAFF	TGTGCCAGCAGCTTAGATCACAACACTGAAGCTTTCTTT	.	TRBJ1-1	TRBV11-2	.
CASREVGTANTEAFF	TGCGCCAGCAGGGAAGTCGGGACAGCGAACACTGAAGCTTTCTTT	TRBD1	TRBJ1-1	TRBV4-1	.
CASSKQGQRVFTEAFF	TGTGCCAGTAGTAAACAGGGGCAGAGGGTTTTCACTGAAGCTTTCTTT	TRBD1	TRBJ1-1	TRBV19	.
CASSLGINTEAFF	TGCGCCAGCAGCTTGGGCATCAACACTGAAGCTTTCTTT	.	TRBJ1-1	TRBV5-1	.
CASSRSAYEQYF	TGTGCCAGCAGCAGGAGCGCCTACGAGCAGTACTTC	.	TRBJ2-7	TRBV6-6	.
CASSLGTGGNHMNTEAFF	TGCGCCAGCAGCTTGGGGACAGGGGGGAACCATATGAACACTGAAGCTTTCTTT	TRBD1	TRBJ1-1	TRBV5-1	.
CATSRDGALRGNEQFF	TGTGCCACCAGCAGAGATGGGGCCCTTAGGGGAAATGAGCAGTTCTTC	.	TRBJ2-1	TRBV15	once
CASSPQGLARNIQYF	TGTGCCAGCAGTCCCCAGGGGCTAGCTAGAAACATTCAGTACTTC	.	TRBJ2-4	TRBV27	.
CSALDRVATEAFF	TGCAGCGCTCTAGACAGGGTCGCCACTGAAGCTTTCTTT	TRBD1	TRBJ1-1	TRBV29-1	.
CAVHITGANYQPQHF	TGTGCCGTACACATAACAGGAGCCAACTATCAGCCCCAGCATTTT	.	TRBJ1-5	TRBV6-1	.
CASSYSWTVETQYF	TGTGCCAGCAGTTACTCCTGGACAGTAGAGACCCAGTACTTC	.	TRBJ2-5	TRBV6-5	many
CASSLGQGVGQETQYF	TGTGCCAGCAGCTTAGGACAGGGCGTTGGTCAAGAGACCCAGTACTTC	TRBD1	TRBJ2-5	TRBV5-4	once
CASSYSWGQETQYF	TGTGCCAGCAGTTACAGCTGGGGGCAAGAGACCCAGTACTTC	.	TRBJ2-5	TRBV6-5	.
CASSRGGLVLTNNEQFF	TGCGCCAGCAGCCGGGGGGGACTAGTGCTCACAAACAATGAGCAGTTCTTC	TRBD2	TRBJ2-1	TRBV4-1	.
CASSLIDNEQFF	TGTGCCAGCAGCTTGATAGACAATGAGCAGTTCTTC	.	TRBJ2-1	TRBV5-6	once
CASSSRVNEQFF	TGTGCCAGTAGTAGCCGGGTCAATGAGCAGTTCTTC	.	TRBJ2-1	TRBV19	few
CASSFIGGPSYEQYF	TGCGCCAGCAGCTTCATAGGGGGGCCCTCCTACGAGCAGTACTTC	.	TRBJ2-7	TRBV5-1	.
CASSPGTGSSYNSPLHF	TGTGCCAGCAGTCCCGGGACAGGGAGCTCCTATAATTCACCCCTCCACTTT	TRBD1	TRBJ1-6	TRBV27	.
CASSTQGAQGDTQYF	TGTGCCAGCAGCACGCAGGGGGCGCAGGGAGATACGCAGTATTTT	TRBD1	TRBJ2-3	TRBV7-8	.
CASSIQGENTEAFF	TGTGCCAGCAGCATACAGGGTGAGAACACTGAAGCTTTCTTT	.	TRBJ1-1	TRBV4-2	.
CASSVGPSPYNEQFF	TGTGCCAGCAGCGTAGGACCAAGTCCCTACAATGAGCAGTTCTTC	.	TRBJ2-1	TRBV9	.
CASSPQPGGGEQYF	TGTGCCAGCAGCCCTCAACCTGGGGGGGGCGAGCAGTACTTC	TRBD2	TRBJ2-7	TRBV9	.
CASSTYLLAKNIQYF	TGTGCCAGCAGTACTTACTTGTTAGCCAAAAACATTCAGTACTTC	.	TRBJ2-4	TRBV28	.
CASSSLGLTGGRNNEQFF	TGTGCCAGCTCATCCTTAGGGCTCACAGGTGGACGGAACAATGAGCAGTTCTTC	.	TRBJ2-1	TRBV18	few
CASSLGAGSSGANVLTF	TGTGCCAGCAGCTTGGGGGCAGGGAGCTCTGGGGCCAACGTCCTGACTTTC	.	TRBJ2-6	TRBV5-4	.